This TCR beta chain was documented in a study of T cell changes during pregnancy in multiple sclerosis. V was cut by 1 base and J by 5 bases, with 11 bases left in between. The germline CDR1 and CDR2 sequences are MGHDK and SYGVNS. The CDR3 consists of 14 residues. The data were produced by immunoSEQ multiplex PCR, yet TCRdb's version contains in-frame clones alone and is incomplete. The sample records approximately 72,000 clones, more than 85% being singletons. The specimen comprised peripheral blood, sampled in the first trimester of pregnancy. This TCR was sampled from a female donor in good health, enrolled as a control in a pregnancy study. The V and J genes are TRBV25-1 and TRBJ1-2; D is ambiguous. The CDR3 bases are TGTGCCAGCAGTGAATGGAGCCTTCTTTATGGCTACACCTTC. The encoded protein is CASSEWSLLYGYTF.